This TCR beta chain derives from a study of cytomegalovirus exposure and HLA in healthy donors (dated by TCRdb to the late 2010s). Turning to the overall study: According to a later analysis, the 120 or so validation repertoires were produced on the same platform as the roughly 600 repertoires of the first cohort. The aim of the study was to test whether cataloging public T cell receptors could identify signatures of past pathogen exposure. In addition to the first cohort of 666 subjects, a separate validation cohort of about 120 different subjects was used. High-throughput TCR immunosequencing, statistical association of individual TCRs with disease status, and machine learning were combined to predict cytomegalovirus infection status.

From cysteine to phenylalanine, the CDR3 is 14 amino acids long. Of all the DNA, just the CDR3 is kept, 42 bases in frame from base 1. As encoded in the germline V gene, CDR1 is SNHLY while CDR2 is FYNNEI. A distance of 17 bases separates the germline ends of V and J, which lose 7 bases and 4 bases respectively. In regard to this clone: Its antigen remains unidentified. The record has no base qualities; no much larger clone is one base away.

The full study reports these points: In vitro tests confirmed that three of the cytomegalovirus-associated TCR beta chains recognize cytomegalovirus antigens. Most TCR sequences were observed very rarely across donors, whereas some public TCRs were present in many individuals. In a later analysis, TCRs clustered in the first cohort were found to also tend to co-occur in the roughly 120 validation repertoires, with over 90% of cluster scores above 0. The classifier was reported to diagnose cytomegalovirus status with high specificity and sensitivity in both the original cohort and the validation cohort. The validation cohort had no HLA typing available for a later analysis, so co-occurrence within that cohort was assessed over all 130 or so repertoires. A total of 150 to 200 TCR beta chains were listed by the study as associated with cytomegalovirus. The authors suggested that the approach could potentially be extended to other disease states and immunological phenotypes.

The donors were included in the validation cohort of 90 to 150 subjects, a group kept apart from the 666-subject first cohort. Receptor amplification or capture employed the immunoSEQ multiplex PCR assay. Turning to the authors' computational methods: A statistical classification framework was built for diagnosing cytomegalovirus status from the catalog of TCR beta chain sequences. Drawn from immuneACCESS, this table holds only the in-frame rearrangements with V and J called that TCRdb kept. Clones are partly lost; checked studies trace under half to an unresolved V gene and leave the rest unexplained. D and trimming were read from the DNA, whereas the V and J calls and clone size are those reported in that table. Counted in this sample were some 140,000 clones; about four fifths of them appeared once. Almost 1.5% of the sample is in the top ten clones.

The V and J segments used are TRBV2 and TRBJ2-7; D gene: possibly TRBD2, on 5 matching bases. The sample comprised PBMCs. This TCR was sampled from a woman younger than 45 in good health and CMV-seronegative. CDR3 sequence: CASIPGSPFYEQYF. The sequenced DNA is TGTGCCAGCATCCCGGGGTCTCCCTTTTACGAGCAGTACTTC. Extended through the reference TRBV2 and TRBJ2-7 proteins, this CDR3 yields the full variable domain: EPEVTQTPSHQVTQMGQEVILRCVPISNHLYFYWYRQILGQKVEFLVSFYNNEISEKSEIFDDQFSVERPDGSNFTLKIRSTKLEDSAMYFCASIPGSPFYEQYFGPGTRLTVT.